Each of the 22 T cell receptor beta chains below was sequenced from the same sample in a study of T cell repertoires in cytomegalovirus infection. MiXCR, run by TCRdb on the reads, gives a single entry per CDR3 protein. The sample contains about 740,000 distinct CDR3 sequences, 35% of which appear only once. Sequencing was done on a sample of PBMCs. All receptors come from a human donor in good health (CMV status not recorded). Some clones in this sample may be carry-over from other donors' samples.

The table lists this clonotype with a few counts. V usage is TRBV12-3 or TRBV12-4 and J usage is TRBJ2-2, with 9 positions matching TRBD2. There are 14 residues in the CDR3. The ends lost 7 bases at V and 7 bases at J; junction bases unmatched: 7. CDR3 bases: TGTGCCAGCATTCGCGGGAGGGCCTTCGGGGAGCTGTTTTTT. Translation gives CASIRGRAFGELFF.

There are a few counts of this clonotype. This chain links TRBV19 with TRBJ1-1, with 7 bases that match TRBD1. Per germline, CDR1 LNHDA and CDR2 SQIVND (reference sequence). The CDR3 contains 17 residues. The trim removed 3 bases at V and 5 bases at J, leaving 15 bases unmatched. In DNA, the CDR3 is TGTGCCAGTAGTATTCACATCACACAGGGGACCTCGACTGAAGCTTTCTTT. This gives the protein CASSIHITQGTSTEAFF.

The rearrangement links TRBV19 to TRBJ2-1; 11 bases align to TRBD2. CDR1 and CDR2 (germline): LNHDA, SQIVND (reference sequence). The V gene end was trimmed by 1 base and the J gene end by 5 bases; junction bases not matched to a gene: 7. This CDR3 comprises 17 residues. The CDR3 reads CASSIGGLAGGNNEQFF. CDR3 DNA sequence: TGTGCCAGTAGTATAGGGGGCCTAGCGGGAGGTAACAATGAGCAGTTCTTC.

This chain connects TRBV7-8 to TRBJ2-3, with TRBD2 identical over 8 bases. V lost 5 bases and J lost 2; bases outside the gene matches: 15. This CDR3 contains 18 residues. Germline CDR1 SGHVS, CDR2 FQNEAQ. The CDR3 region is CASSPLGSSGSNTDTQYF. Written as DNA, the CDR3 is TGTGCCAGCAGCCCCCTTGGGTCGAGCGGGAGCAACACAGATACGCAGTATTTT.

This clonotype was picked up a small number of times. This chain connects TRBV11-3 to TRBJ1-1, with D maybe TRBD1 (6 bases). CDR1 SGHNT and CDR2 YENEEA come from the germline V gene. The CDR3 spans 15 residues. The ends were cut back, 3 bases at V and 3 bases at J, with 14 bases in the middle. CDR3 sequence: CASSLAGQSDTEAFF. The DNA for the CDR3 is TGTGCCAGCAGCTTGGCCGGACAGTCGGACACTGAAGCTTTCTTT.

This sequence joins TRBV12-3 or TRBV12-4 and TRBJ2-3; a weak D match, TRBD2 (6 bases). V was clipped by 11 bases and J by 5 bases, with 23 bases between them. There are 15 residues in the CDR3. DNA of the CDR3: TGTGCCGGCTCACAGGAGGGTTCGGGGTTAGATACGCAGTATTTT. Protein: CAGSQEGSGLDTQYF.

The chain couples TRBV11-2 to TRBJ2-1, with D possibly called TRBD1 or TRBD2 (5 bases each). In germline, CDR1 is SGHAT, CDR2 FQNNGV. The CDR3 runs 15 residues. V was pared by 3 bases and J by 5 bases, with 14 bases between. As DNA, the CDR3 is TGTGCCAGCAGCTTCCTCGGGGCGCAGGACAATGAGCAGTTCTTC. Translated, it gives CASSFLGAQDNEQFF.

The chain uses TRBV6-1 and TRBJ1-4, with 9 bases aligning to TRBD1. The CDR3 runs to 14 residues. The V gene's germline CDR1 is MNHNS and CDR2 SASEGT. The J segment lost 11 bases and the V segment lost 2 bases, leaving 6 bases of the junction unmatched. CDR3 DNA: TGTGCCAGCAGTGAACCCGGGACAGGGAGGAAACTGTTTTTT. It codes for CASSEPGTGRKLFF.

In regard to this clonotype: A junction end diverges from the germline sequence, so it may reflect a read error. The genes are TRBV4-2 and TRBJ2-4, with 7 nucleotides matching TRBD1. The CDR3 has 16 amino acids. Germline V lookup: CDR1 LGHNA, CDR2 YNFKEQ. The CDR3 protein is CASSQERTGAKTIQYF. CDR3 DNA: TGTGCCAGCAGCCAAGAACGCACAGGGGCCAAAACCATTCAGTACTTC.

The V and J genes are TRBV12-3 or TRBV12-4 and TRBJ1-2, with TRBD1 as a possible D gene (6 bases). The CDR3 is 16 amino acids. Trimming took 5 bases from V and 3 from J, leaving 19 bases between them. CDR3: CASSPSGVGAYYGYTF. Here the CDR3 DNA reads TGTGCCAGCAGTCCCTCAGGGGTGGGAGCGTACTATGGCTACACCTTC.

This clonotype was seen at least ten times. The chain couples TRBV7-2 to TRBJ2-5; 9 nucleotides align to TRBD2. This CDR3 spans 16 amino acids. After removal of 2 bases from V and 5 bases from J, the junction contained 9 bases not matched to a gene. The V gene's germline CDR1 is SGHTA and CDR2 FQGNSA. The CDR3 nucleotides read TGTGCCAGCAGCTTAAGGGCGGGAGGGTCCGTTGAGACCCAGTACTTC. It encodes CASSLRAGGSVETQYF.

Concerning this clonotype itself: Compared with germline, one end of the junction differs, possibly owing to a read error. The chain combines TRBV5-8 with TRBJ1-4; D not resolved. Germline V gives CDR1 SGHTS, CDR2 YDEGEE. There are 16 residues in the CDR3. DNA for the CDR3: TGTGCAAGCAGCCTAGGGAAGAAGGTTTGGAACGAAAAACTGTTTTTT. Protein: CASSLGKKVWNEKLFF.

This chain links TRBV2 with TRBJ2-7, with 7 bases lining up with TRBD1. Germline V gene sequence: CDR1 SNHLY, CDR2 FYNNEI. After removal of 6 bases from V and 2 bases from J, the junction contained 10 bases not matched to a gene. This CDR3 spans 15 amino acids. CDR3 sequence: CASSASTGSTYEQYF. The CDR3 bases are TGTGCCAGCAGCGCGTCGACAGGGTCGACCTACGAGCAGTACTTC.

A few counts support this clonotype. The V call is TRBV7-9, the J call TRBJ2-7; D unclear. Germline V gene lookup returns CDR1 SEHNR and CDR2 FQNEAQ (reference sequence). The CDR3 has 14 residues. The V end lost 4 bases, the J end lost 4 bases, and 14 bases lay between the germline ends. The CDR3 here is CASSSKSHPYEQYF. DNA of the CDR3: TGTGCCAGCAGCTCCAAGTCTCATCCGTACGAGCAGTACTTC.

Only a few counts were recorded for this clonotype. The chain is built from TRBV6-1 and TRBJ2-1; 7 nucleotides match TRBD1. The V segment lost 6 bases and the J segment 0 bases; nucleotides outside the gene matches: 5. CDR3 size: 15 residues. Looked up from germline, CDR1 is MNHNS and CDR2 is SASEGT. CDR3 residues: CASSRGQSSYNEQFF. The CDR3, as DNA: TGTGCCAGCAGCCGGGGACAGAGCTCCTACAATGAGCAGTTCTTC.

The V gene is TRBV6-2 or TRBV6-3, the J gene TRBJ2-5, with a possible D match to TRBD2 (5 bases). This CDR3 has 14 amino acids. Germline CDR1 and CDR2: MNHEY and SVGEGT. Trimming shortened V by 4 bases and J by 5 bases, and 14 bases separated the two germline ends. CDR3 sequence: CASSSGLETETQYF. In DNA, the CDR3 is TGTGCCAGCAGTTCAGGACTGGAGACGGAGACCCAGTACTTC.

Of note for this clonotype: One end of the junction fails to match germline, which may point to a read error. V and J are TRBV28 and TRBJ2-1; D not resolved. The germline V gene encodes CDR1 MDHEN and CDR2 SYDVKM. CDR3 length: 14 residues. CDR3 bases: TGTGCCATCAGTTGGGTCCCGCTCCCACATGAGCAGTTCTTC. Translation gives CAISWVPLPHEQFF.

This chain uses TRBV27 with TRBJ1-6; the match to TRBD1 covers 11 bases. This CDR3 is built from 17 residues. Unmatched junction bases numbered 4, after V lost 4 bases and J lost 2 bases. Per germline, CDR1 MNHEY and CDR2 SMNVEV (reference sequence). The CDR3 region has the DNA TGTGCCAGCAGTTCTTGGGACAGGGGGACCTATAATTCACCCCTCCACTTT. It codes for CASSSWDRGTYNSPLHF.

This clonotype has at least ten counts. The rearrangement joins TRBV7-2 to TRBJ2-3, with TRBD2 matching over 7 bases. The CDR3 loop spans 14 amino acids. CDR1 and CDR2 (germline): SGHTA, FQGNSA. V shed 5 bases, J shed 0 bases, and the junction held 2 bases outside the gene matches. The CDR3 nucleotides read TGTGCCAGCAGCCGGACTAGTAGCACAGATACGCAGTATTTT. Translating it yields CASSRTSSTDTQYF.

The rearrangement uses TRBV3-1 and TRBJ2-7; TRBD2 agrees at 7 bases. CDR1 and CDR2 (germline): LGHDT, YNNKEL (reference sequence). The CDR3 consists of 18 residues. Losses at the gene ends were 0 bases for V and 3 bases for J; bases not matched to a gene: 14. CDR3 region: CASSQEQVLAEAGYEQYF. In DNA, the CDR3 is TGTGCCAGCAGCCAAGAGCAGGTCCTAGCGGAAGCCGGCTACGAGCAGTACTTC.

This clonotype was found once. The V gene is TRBV20-1, the J gene TRBJ2-4; 9 nucleotides match TRBD1. Germline-derived CDR1 and CDR2 are DFQATT and SNEGSKA (reference sequence). Trimming cost V 0 bases and J 10 bases; bases outside gene matches: 10. The CDR3 has 15 amino acids. CDR3 in amino acids: CSARDLGQGLVIQYF. For the CDR3, the DNA is TGCAGTGCTAGAGATTTGGGACAGGGTTTAGTTATTCAGTACTTC.

The chain combines TRBV4-1 with TRBJ2-3; 8 bases align to TRBD2. V shed 2 bases, J shed 6 bases, and the junction held 7 bases outside the gene matches. The germline V gene encodes CDR1 MGHRA and CDR2 YSYEKL. The CDR3 totals 15 residues. The CDR3 sequence: CASSQSRSGGDTQYF. CDR3 bases: TGCGCCAGCAGCCAATCCAGGAGCGGGGGTGATACGCAGTATTTT.